This T cell receptor (beta chain) was captured in a study of T cells in Graves' hyperthyroidism and ophthalmopathy. In the study overall: At initial diagnosis, before any treatment had begun, peripheral blood was obtained.

The CDR3 runs 18 residues. Germline CDR1 is SGHTA and CDR2 is FQGTGA. J gave up 3 bases and V 5 bases, and 17 bases lay outside the gene matches. TCR beta CDR3 regions were amplified from RNA. The HTBI primer set drove a first-round RT-PCR of the TCR CDR3. From the multiplex PCR reads, TCRdb called clonotypes with MiXCR, one entry per CDR3 protein. Of around 570,000 distinct CDR3 sequences listed, nearly 20% are singletons. This clonotype came up a few times. What was sequenced was blood. The gene calls are TRBV7-3 and TRBJ2-3; TRBD2 matches at 7 bases. The receptor was isolated from a man aged 35 to 55 with Graves' ophthalmopathy. The CDR3 bases are TGTGCCAGCAGCCCCGAGTGGGCTAGCGGATCGGGAACAGATACGCAGTATTTT. Translation gives CASSPEWASGSGTDTQYF.